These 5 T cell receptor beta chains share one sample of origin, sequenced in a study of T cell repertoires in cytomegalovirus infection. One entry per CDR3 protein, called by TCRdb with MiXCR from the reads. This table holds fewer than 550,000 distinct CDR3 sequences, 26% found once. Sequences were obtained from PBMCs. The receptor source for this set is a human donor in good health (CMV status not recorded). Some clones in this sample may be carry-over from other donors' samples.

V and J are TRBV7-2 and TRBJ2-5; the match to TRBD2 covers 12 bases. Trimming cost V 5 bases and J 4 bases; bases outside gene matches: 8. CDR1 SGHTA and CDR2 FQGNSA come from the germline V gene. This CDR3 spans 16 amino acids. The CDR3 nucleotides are TGTGCCAGCAGCAAGACTAGCGGGAGTCGGATAGAGACCCAGTACTTC. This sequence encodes CASSKTSGSRIETQYF.

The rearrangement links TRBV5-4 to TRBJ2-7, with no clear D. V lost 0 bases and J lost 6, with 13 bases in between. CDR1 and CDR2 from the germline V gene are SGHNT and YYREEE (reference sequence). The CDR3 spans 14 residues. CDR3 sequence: CASSLEGGKGEQYV. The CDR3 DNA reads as TGTGCCAGCAGCTTGGAAGGCGGAAAGGGCGAGCAGTACGTC.

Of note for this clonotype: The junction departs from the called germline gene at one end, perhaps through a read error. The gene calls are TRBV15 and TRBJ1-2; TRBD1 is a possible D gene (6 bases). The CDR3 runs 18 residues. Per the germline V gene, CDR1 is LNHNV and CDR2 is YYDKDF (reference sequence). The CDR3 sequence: CATSRESWGGRRWGLRFF. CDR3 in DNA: TGTGCCACCAGCAGAGAGTCTTGGGGGGGCCGAAGGTGGGGTCTCCGATTCTTC.

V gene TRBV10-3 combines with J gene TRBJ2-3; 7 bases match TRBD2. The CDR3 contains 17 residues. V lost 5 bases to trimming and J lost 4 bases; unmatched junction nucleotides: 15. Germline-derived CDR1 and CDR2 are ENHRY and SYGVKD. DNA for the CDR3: TGTGCCATCAGTACGATGGGCGGGAGCAGCGTCGCAGATACGCAGTATTTT. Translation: CAISTMGGSSVADTQYF.

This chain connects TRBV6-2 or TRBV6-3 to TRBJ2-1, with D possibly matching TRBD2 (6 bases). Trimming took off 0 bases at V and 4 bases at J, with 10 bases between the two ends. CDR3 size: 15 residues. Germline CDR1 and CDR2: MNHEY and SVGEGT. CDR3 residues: CASSYSAGLYNEQFF. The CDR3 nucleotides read TGTGCCAGCAGTTACTCGGCGGGGCTATACAATGAGCAGTTCTTC.